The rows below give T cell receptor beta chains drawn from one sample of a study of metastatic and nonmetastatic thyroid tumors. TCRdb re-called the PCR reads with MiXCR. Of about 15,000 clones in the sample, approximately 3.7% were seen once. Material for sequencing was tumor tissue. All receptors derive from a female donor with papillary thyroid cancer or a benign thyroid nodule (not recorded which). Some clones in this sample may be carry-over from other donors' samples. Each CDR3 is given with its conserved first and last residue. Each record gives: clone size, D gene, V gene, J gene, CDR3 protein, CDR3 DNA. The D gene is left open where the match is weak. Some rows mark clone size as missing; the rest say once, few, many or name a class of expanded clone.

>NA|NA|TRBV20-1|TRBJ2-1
CSARVLQSSYNEQFF
TGCAGTGCTAGAGTGCTGCAGAGCTCCTACAATGAGCAGTTTTTC
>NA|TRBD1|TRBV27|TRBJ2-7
CASSPPSGTGTYEQYF
TGTGCCAGCAGTCCCCCCTCCGGGACAGGTACCTACGAGCAGTACTTC
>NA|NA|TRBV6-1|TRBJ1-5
CASSERHGFGLNQPQHF
TGTGCCAGCAGTGAAAGGCACGGGTTCGGGTTGAATCAGCCCCAGCATTTT
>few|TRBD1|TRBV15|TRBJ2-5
CATSRDGQVQETQYF
TGTGCCACCAGCAGAGATGGACAGGTCCAAGAGACCCAGTACTTC
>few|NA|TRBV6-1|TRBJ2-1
CATPPGLDVDEQFF
TGTGCCACCCCGCCGGGACTGGACGTCGATGAGCAGTTCTTC
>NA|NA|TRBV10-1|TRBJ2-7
CASSVGSSYEQYF
TGCGCCAGCAGTGTAGGGAGCTCCTACGAGCAGTACTTC
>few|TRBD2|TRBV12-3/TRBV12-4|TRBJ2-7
CASRLGGSSYEQYF
TGTGCCAGTCGCCTGGGGGGGAGCTCCTACGAGCAGTACTTC
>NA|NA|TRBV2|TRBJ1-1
CASRVQGSTEAFF
TGTGCTTCCCGTGTGCAGGGATCCACTGAAGCTTTCTTT
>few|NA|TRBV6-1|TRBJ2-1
CASSEASHNEQFF
TGTGCCAGCAGTGAAGCGTCCCACAATGAGCAGTTCTTC
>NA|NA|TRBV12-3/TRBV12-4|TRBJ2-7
CASSLAGGTYEQYF
TGTGCCAGCAGTTTAGCGGGGGGAACCTACGAGCAGTACTTC
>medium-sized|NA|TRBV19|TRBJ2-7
CASSMTPGGEQYF
TGTGCCTCTTCAATGACCCCAGGGGGGGAGCAGTACTTC
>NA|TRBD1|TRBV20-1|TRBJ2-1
CSARDSSGTGGLFNEQFF
TGCAGTGCTAGAGATAGTTCGGGGACAGGGGGCTTGTTTAATGAGCAGTTCTTC
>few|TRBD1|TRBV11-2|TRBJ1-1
CASSLVGGQGGAEAFF
TGTGCCAGCAGCTTAGTAGGGGGACAGGGTGGGGCTGAAGCTTTCTTT
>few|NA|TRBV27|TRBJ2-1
CASSLTGPNEQFF
TGTGCCAGCAGTTTAACAGGGCCTAATGAGCAGTTCTTC
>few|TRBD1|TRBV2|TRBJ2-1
CASSPRTGKGEQFF
TGTGCCAGCAGTCCAAGGACAGGGAAGGGTGAGCAGTTCTTC
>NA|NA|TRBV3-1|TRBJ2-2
CASSRRANTGELFF
TGTGCCAGCAGCCGACGGGCCAACACCGGGGAGCTGTTTTTT
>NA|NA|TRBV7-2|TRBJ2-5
CASSFNRETQYF
TGTGCCAGCAGCTTTAACAGAGAGACCCAGTACTTC
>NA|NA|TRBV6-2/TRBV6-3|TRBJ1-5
CASRPLWEGNQPQHF
TGTGCCAGCAGGCCGCTTTGGGAGGGCAATCAGCCCCAGCATTTT
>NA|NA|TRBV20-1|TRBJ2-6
CSAPVGGAGANVLTF
TGCAGTGCCCCGGTGGGGGGCGCTGGGGCCAACGTCCTGACTTTC
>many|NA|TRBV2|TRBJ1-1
CASSEGNTEAFF
TGTGCCAGCAGTGAAGGGAACACTGAAGCTTTCTTT
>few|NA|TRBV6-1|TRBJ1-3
CASTHGDSGNTIYF
TGTGCCAGCACCCATGGGGACTCTGGAAACACCATATATTTT
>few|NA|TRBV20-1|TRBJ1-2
CSASPGGNGYTF
TGCAGTGCTAGTCCGGGGGGCAATGGCTACACCTTC
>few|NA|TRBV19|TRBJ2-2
CASSTFGGELFF
TGTGCCAGTAGTACCTTCGGCGGGGAGCTGTTTTTT
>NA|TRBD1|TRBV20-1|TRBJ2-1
CSAETGTGNRNEQFF
TGCAGCGCCGAAACCGGGACAGGGAACCGTAATGAGCAGTTCTTC
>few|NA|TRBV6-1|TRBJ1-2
CASSSGATGRVYTF
TGTGCCAGCAGCTCCGGGGCTACAGGGAGAGTCTACACCTTC
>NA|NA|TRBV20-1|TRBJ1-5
CSARMGTGTGGLPQHF
TGCAGTGCTAGGATGGGGACCGGGACGGGCGGATTGCCCCAGCATTTT
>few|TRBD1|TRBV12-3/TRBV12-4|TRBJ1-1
CASSNGQGTEAFF
TGTGCCAGCAGCAACGGACAGGGGACTGAAGCTTTCTTT
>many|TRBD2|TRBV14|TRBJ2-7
CASSHGAGAGGRWEQYF
TGTGCCAGCAGCCATGGCGCGGGAGCTGGGGGTCGTTGGGAGCAGTACTTC